Below are 28 T cell receptor beta chains sequenced from a single sample in a study of blood T cell repertoires in COVID-19. The method was immunoSEQ multiplex PCR; TCRdb's version includes in-frame clones alone and lacks a portion of them. Of a few hundred thousand clones listed, approximately 90% are singletons. The specimen sequenced was PBMCs or T cells enriched from blood (not recorded which). The receptors derive from a man aged 25-45 years who had recovered from COVID-19.

This chain uses TRBV9 with TRBJ1-2; 8 bases align to TRBD1. The CDR3 has 13 amino acids. After removal of 3 bases from V and 6 bases from J, the junction contained 4 bases not matched to a gene. CDR1 is SGDLS and CDR2 is YYNGEE in the germline V gene. The CDR3 loop is CASSGTGRDGYTF. As DNA, the CDR3 is TGTGCCAGCAGCGGGACAGGGAGAGATGGCTACACCTTC.

This chain connects TRBV29-1 to TRBJ1-1; TRBD1 is a possible D gene (6 bases). This CDR3 is built from 13 residues. Trimming stripped 1 base from V and 7 bases from J, with 13 bases between. Looked up from germline, CDR1 is SQVTM and CDR2 is ANQGSEA. The CDR3 reads CSVEVDRKREAFF. DNA of the CDR3: TGCAGCGTTGAAGTTGACAGGAAGCGTGAAGCTTTCTTT.

This sequence joins TRBV21-1 and TRBJ2-7; the listed D gene, TRBD1, was not tested against the DNA. TRBV21-1 is listed as a pseudogene. CDR3 length: 14 residues. Here the CDR3 reads CASSKDRESYEQYF. For the CDR3, the DNA is TGTGCCAGCAGCAAAGACAGGGAATCTTACGAGCAGTACTTC.

This clone was counted a few times. The chain uses TRBV21-1 and TRBJ1-5. TRBV21-1 counts as a pseudogene. The CDR3 loop spans 12 amino acids. The CDR3 reads CASSKCGQPQHF. In nucleotides, the CDR3 is TGTGCCAGCAGCAAATGCGGTCAGCCCCAGCATTTT.

The chain uses TRBV29-1 and TRBJ2-1, with 14 bases fitting TRBD2. J gave up 7 bases and V 6 bases, and 5 bases lay outside the gene matches. CDR1 is SQVTM and CDR2 is ANQGSEA in the germline V gene. The CDR3 contains 14 residues. The DNA of the CDR3 is TGCAGCGTAGCCGGGACTAGCGGGAGAAATGAGCAGTTCTTC. Encoded protein: CSVAGTSGRNEQFF.

This clone was seen once. Here the CDR3 reads CASSAEGGTVYNEQFF. The CDR3, as DNA: TGTGCCAGCAGCGCCGAGGGGGGGACTGTGTACAATGAGCAGTTCTTC. This sequence joins TRBV9 and TRBJ2-1, with D perhaps matching TRBD2 (7 bases). V shed 3 bases and J shed 4 bases, with 17 bases lying between them. Germline CDR1 SGDLS, CDR2 YYNGEE. The CDR3 totals 16 residues. Complete variable domain (other parts from reference TRBV9 and TRBJ2-1): DSGVTQTPKHLITATGQRVTLRCSPRSGDLSVYWYQQSLDQGLQFLIQYYNGEERAKGNILERFSAQQFPDLHSELNLSSLELGDSALYFCASSAEGGTVYNEQFFGPGTRLTVL.

The chain uses TRBV7-2 and TRBJ2-2, with D unresolved. The germline V gene encodes CDR1 SGHTA and CDR2 FQGNSA. Trimming pared 6 bases from V and 6 bases from J, leaving 5 bases between. There are 11 residues in the CDR3. The CDR3 coding sequence is TGTGCCAGCAGTCGGTCCGGGGAGCTGTTTTTT. It yields the protein CASSRSGELFF.

V usage is TRBV5-4 and J usage is TRBJ2-5; the match to TRBD2 covers 7 bases. The CDR3 runs to 15 residues. CDR1 SGHNT and CDR2 YYREEE come from the germline V gene (reference sequence). The V segment lost 5 bases and the J segment 4 bases; nucleotides outside the gene matches: 11. The CDR3, as DNA: TGTGCCAGCAGAAACCCGGCATTAGCGGGAGAGACCCAGTACTTC. Its translation: CASRNPALAGETQYF.

This clone has only a few counts. The chain has TRBV30 and TRBJ1-6; D is undetermined. Germline values: CDR1 GTSNPN, CDR2 SVGIG (reference sequence). V was cut by 0 bases and J by 7 bases, with 16 bases left in between. This CDR3 spans 16 amino acids. The CDR3 reads CAWSVARSTRNSPLHF. For the CDR3, the DNA is TGTGCCTGGAGTGTAGCTCGGAGCACTCGAAATTCACCCCTCCACTTT.

This clone was seen once. CDR3 protein: CASSLMSGGAKNIQYF. The CDR3 DNA reads TGTGCCAGCAGCTTAATGTCAGGGGGAGCCAAAAACATTCAGTACTTC. The chain has TRBV5-8 and TRBJ2-4; 7 bases are a match to TRBD1. This CDR3 has 16 amino acids. Germline values: CDR1 SGHTS, CDR2 YDEGEE. V shed 2 bases, J shed 0 bases, and the junction held 5 bases outside the gene matches.

This sequence joins TRBV13 and TRBJ2-7; 15 nucleotides line up with TRBD2. There are 17 residues in the CDR3. V lost 5 bases and J lost 5; bases outside the gene matches: 10. Germline values: CDR1 PRHDT, CDR2 FYEKMQ (reference sequence). CDR3 region: CASSPPGTSGRSHEQYF. The CDR3 region has the DNA TGTGCCAGCAGCCCCCCCGGGACTAGCGGGAGGTCCCACGAGCAGTACTTC.

The V gene is TRBV2, the J gene TRBJ2-7; TRBD1 might be the D (6 bases). This CDR3 has 14 residues. V was trimmed by 9 bases and J by 4 bases, leaving 19 bases between them. Germline CDR1 SNHLY, CDR2 FYNNEI. The CDR3, as DNA: TGTGCCAGTAGCCGGGACACAGGTAATTACGAGCAGTACTTC. This codes for CASSRDTGNYEQYF.

This sequence joins TRBV7-9 and TRBJ2-5; TRBD2 might be the D (6 bases). CDR1 SEHNR and CDR2 FQNEAQ come from the germline V gene (reference sequence). The CDR3 has 15 amino acids. V lost 5 bases, J lost 0 bases, and 13 bases lay in between. The CDR3 region is CASSHPGGYQETQYF. The CDR3 nucleotides are TGTGCCAGCAGCCACCCCGGGGGTTACCAAGAGACCCAGTACTTC.

J is TRBJ2-5 and V is TRBV5-1, with TRBD1 matching 11 bases. Looked up from germline, CDR1 is SGHRS and CDR2 is YFSETQ. The V segment lost 7 bases and the J segment 5 bases; nucleotides outside the gene matches: 13. The CDR3 spans 16 residues. The CDR3 here is CASGPRDRGRRETQYF. The CDR3 bases are TGCGCCAGCGGACCACGGGACAGGGGGAGGAGGGAGACCCAGTACTTC.

This clone was detected a few times. This chain joins TRBV4-2 and TRBJ2-5, with 8 bases matching TRBD2. The V segment lost 0 bases and the J segment 4 bases; nucleotides outside the gene matches: 4. The CDR3 has 15 amino acids. CDR1 LGHNA and CDR2 YNFKEQ come from the germline V gene. CDR3 in amino acids: CASSQDRSGGETQYF. CDR3 nucleotide sequence: TGTGCCAGCAGCCAAGATCGAAGCGGGGGAGAGACCCAGTACTTC.

The chain employs TRBV6-1 and TRBJ2-7; D perhaps matches TRBD1 (6 bases). From germline, CDR1 is MNHNS and CDR2 SASEGT. The CDR3 has 13 residues. The V end was cut by 5 bases, the J end by 4 bases, with 12 bases between. The DNA of the CDR3 is TGTGCCAGCAGTCTCTCAGGGGTTTACGAGCAGTACTTC. Amino acid sequence: CASSLSGVYEQYF.

The V call is TRBV15, the J call TRBJ1-3; 7 bases are a match to TRBD1. Trimming at V came to 3 bases and at J to 0 bases, leaving 8 bases not matched to a gene. The CDR3 totals 17 residues. Germline V lookup: CDR1 LNHNV, CDR2 YYDKDF (reference sequence). Written as DNA, the CDR3 is TGTGCCACCAGCAGTTCGACCGGGACAGACTCTGGAAACACCATATATTTT. Protein sequence: CATSSSTGTDSGNTIYF.

The table lists this clone with a count of one. The chain recombines TRBV6-1 with TRBJ2-1; 13 nucleotides agree with TRBD2. In germline, CDR1 is MNHNS, CDR2 SASEGT. The CDR3 spans 15 residues. The J segment lost 6 bases and the V segment lost 1 base, leaving 0 bases of the junction unmatched. The CDR3 sequence is CASSEGLAGGNEQFF. The CDR3 region has the DNA TGTGCCAGCAGTGAAGGACTAGCGGGAGGCAATGAGCAGTTCTTC.

CDR3 in amino acids: CASSPTGASSYNEQFF. The CDR3 region has the DNA TGTGCCAGCAGCCCCACGGGAGCCAGCTCCTACAATGAGCAGTTCTTC. This rearrangement joins TRBV9 to TRBJ2-1; TRBD2 might be the D (6 bases). The CDR3 sequence is 16 residues long. V lost 4 bases and J 0 bases, leaving 14 bases between the germline ends. Germline lookup yields CDR1 SGDLS and CDR2 YYNGEE.

The chain couples TRBV27 to TRBJ1-5; 7 positions match TRBD1. This CDR3 region has 15 residues. The V and J ends lost 4 bases and 3 bases, in that order; junction bases with no gene match: 6. Per germline, CDR1 MNHEY and CDR2 SMNVEV (reference sequence). Here the CDR3 DNA reads TGTGCCAGCAGTTCCCGGGACAGCCACAATCAGCCCCAGCATTTT. The encoded protein is CASSSRDSHNQPQHF.

Here the CDR3 DNA reads TGTGCCAGCAGCCAACGGGACTATTCCTACAATGAGCAGTTCTTC. Its protein is CASSQRDYSYNEQFF. The rearrangement joins TRBV11-1 to TRBJ2-1, with 7 bases that match TRBD2. This CDR3 has 15 amino acids. Germline CDR1 SGHAT, CDR2 FQDESV (reference sequence). J was trimmed by 1 base and V by 5 bases; bases with no gene match: 5.

This sequence joins TRBV24-1 and TRBJ2-1; 10 nucleotides match TRBD2. The CDR3 spans 13 residues. Trimming cost V 6 bases and J 14 bases; bases outside gene matches: 9. Per germline, CDR1 KGHDR and CDR2 SFDVKD. CDR3: CATSFVAGGPEFF. The CDR3 coding sequence is TGTGCCACCAGTTTTGTAGCGGGAGGCCCAGAGTTCTTC.

The rearrangement joins TRBV28 to TRBJ1-2; TRBD1 matches 8 bases. The CDR3 is 12 residues long. With 4 bases clipped from V and 13 bases from J, the junction kept 8 bases outside the gene matches. Looked up from germline, CDR1 is MDHEN and CDR2 is SYDVKM. This chain's CDR3 is CASSSTGAVGTF. For the CDR3, the DNA is TGTGCCAGCAGTTCGACAGGGGCCGTTGGCACCTTC.

V and J are TRBV9 and TRBJ1-6; D perhaps matches TRBD1 (6 bases). The CDR3 has 15 residues. Germline V gene sequence: CDR1 SGDLS, CDR2 YYNGEE. The V and J ends lost 3 bases and 10 bases respectively, with 17 bases between them. This chain's CDR3 is CASSAEGQRWSPLHF. The CDR3, as DNA: TGTGCCAGCAGCGCCGAGGGACAACGGTGGTCACCCCTCCACTTT.

The V and J genes are TRBV6-2 or TRBV6-3 and TRBJ2-1, with unresolved D. The CDR3 is 18 residues long. The V gene lost 0 bases and the J gene lost 0 bases, with 15 bases spanning the gap. CDR1 and CDR2 (germline): MNHEY, SVGEGT. CDR3 nucleotides: TGTGCCAGCAGTTACTCAATAATCCGACGGAGCTCCTACAATGAGCAGTTCTTC. Residues: CASSYSIIRRSSYNEQFF.

The rearrangement links TRBV7-2 to TRBJ2-7; 10 bases agree with TRBD2. After removal of 2 bases from V and 7 bases from J, the junction contained 5 bases not matched to a gene. Germline-derived CDR1 and CDR2 are SGHTA and FQGNSA. The CDR3 has 14 residues. CDR3 nucleotides: TGTGCCAGCAGCTTAAGCCTAGCGGGAGATGAGCAGTACTTC. This gives the protein CASSLSLAGDEQYF.

The chain uses TRBV5-1 and TRBJ1-6; TRBD1 agrees at 7 bases. The CDR3 has 16 residues. Germline V CDR1 and CDR2: SGHRS, YFSETQ. The J segment lost 8 bases and the V segment lost 0 bases, leaving 8 bases of the junction unmatched. CDR3 residues: CASSLGGAGGDSPLHF. CDR3 DNA sequence: TGCGCCAGCAGCTTGGGAGGGGCAGGGGGTGATTCACCCCTCCACTTT.

The chain has TRBV10-3 and TRBJ2-1, with TRBD2 as a possible D gene (6 bases). The V and J ends lost 9 bases and 2 bases respectively, with 14 bases between them. Germline CDR1 is ENHRY and CDR2 is SYGVKD. CDR3 length: 14 residues. CDR3 DNA sequence: TGTGCCATTTCAAGACTAGATCCCTACAATGAGCAGTTCTTC. Amino acids: CAISRLDPYNEQFF.